Described below is a single T cell receptor beta chain sequence and its context. This specimen belongs to a study of T cell changes during pregnancy in multiple sclerosis. The method was immunoSEQ multiplex PCR; TCRdb's version includes in-frame clones alone and lacks a portion of them. Seen here are approximately 100,000 clones, approximately 91% observed once, and the top ten hold about 3%. The CDR3 has 16 residues. Germline CDR1 MNHNS, CDR2 SASEGT. With V trimmed by 4 bases and J by 2 bases, 3 bases remained unmatched. The chain carries TRBV6-1 and TRBJ2-1; 12 positions agree with TRBD2. The sequence came from a female donor with multiple sclerosis, enrolled in a pregnancy study. The sample was peripheral blood, taken after pregnancy. The CDR3 protein is CASSGPSGGAYNEQFF. CDR3 nucleotides: TGTGCCAGCAGTGGGCCTAGCGGGGGGGCCTACAATGAGCAGTTCTTC.